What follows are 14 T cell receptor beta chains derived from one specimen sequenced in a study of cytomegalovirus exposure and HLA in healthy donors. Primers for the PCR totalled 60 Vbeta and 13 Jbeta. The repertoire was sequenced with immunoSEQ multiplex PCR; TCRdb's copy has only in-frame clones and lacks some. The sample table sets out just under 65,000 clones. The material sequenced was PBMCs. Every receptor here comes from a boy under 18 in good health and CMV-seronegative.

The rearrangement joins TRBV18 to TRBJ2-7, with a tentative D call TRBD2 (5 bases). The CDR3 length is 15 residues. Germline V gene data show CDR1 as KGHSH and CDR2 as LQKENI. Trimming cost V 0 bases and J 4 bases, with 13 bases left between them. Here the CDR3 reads CASSPPGELPYEQYF. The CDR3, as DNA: TGTGCCAGCTCACCACCGGGAGAGCTGCCATACGAGCAGTACTTC.

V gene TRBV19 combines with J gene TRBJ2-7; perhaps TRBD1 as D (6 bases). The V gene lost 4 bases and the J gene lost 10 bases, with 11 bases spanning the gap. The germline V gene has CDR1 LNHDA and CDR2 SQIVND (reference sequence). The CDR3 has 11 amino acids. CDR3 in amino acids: CASSSGQRQYF. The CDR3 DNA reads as TGTGCCAGTAGTAGCGGACAGCGCCAGTACTTC.

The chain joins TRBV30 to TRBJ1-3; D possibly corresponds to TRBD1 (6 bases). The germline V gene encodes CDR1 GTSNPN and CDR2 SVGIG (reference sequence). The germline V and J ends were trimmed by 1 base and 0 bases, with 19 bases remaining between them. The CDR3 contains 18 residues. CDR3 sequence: CAWSAWGGGVSSGNTIYF. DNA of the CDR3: TGTGCCTGGAGTGCCTGGGGAGGGGGTGTGAGCTCTGGAAACACCATATATTTT.

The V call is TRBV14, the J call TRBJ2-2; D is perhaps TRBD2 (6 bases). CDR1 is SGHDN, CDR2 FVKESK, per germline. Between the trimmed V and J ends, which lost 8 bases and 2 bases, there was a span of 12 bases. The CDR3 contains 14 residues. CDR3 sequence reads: CASRGTGNTGELFF. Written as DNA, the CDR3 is TGTGCCAGCCGAGGGACTGGCAACACCGGGGAGCTGTTTTTT.

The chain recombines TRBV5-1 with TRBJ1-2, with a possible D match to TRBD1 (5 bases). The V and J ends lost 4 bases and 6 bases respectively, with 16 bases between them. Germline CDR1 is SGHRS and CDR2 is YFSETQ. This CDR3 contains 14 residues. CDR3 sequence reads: CASSPPGLSDGYTF. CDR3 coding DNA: TGCGCCAGCAGCCCGCCGGGACTCTCCGATGGCTACACCTTC.

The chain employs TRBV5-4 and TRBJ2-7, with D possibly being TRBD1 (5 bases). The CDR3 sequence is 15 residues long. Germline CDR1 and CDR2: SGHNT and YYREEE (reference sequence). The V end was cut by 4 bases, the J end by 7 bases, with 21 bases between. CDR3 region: CASSGASKGLGEQYF. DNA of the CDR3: TGTGCCAGCAGCGGGGCCTCCAAGGGCTTGGGGGAGCAGTACTTC.

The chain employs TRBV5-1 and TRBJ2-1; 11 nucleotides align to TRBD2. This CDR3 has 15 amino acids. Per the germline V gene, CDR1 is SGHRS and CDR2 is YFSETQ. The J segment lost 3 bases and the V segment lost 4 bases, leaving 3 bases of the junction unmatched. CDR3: CASSPTSGNYNEQFF. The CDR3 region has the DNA TGCGCCAGCAGCCCGACTAGCGGGAACTACAATGAGCAGTTCTTC.

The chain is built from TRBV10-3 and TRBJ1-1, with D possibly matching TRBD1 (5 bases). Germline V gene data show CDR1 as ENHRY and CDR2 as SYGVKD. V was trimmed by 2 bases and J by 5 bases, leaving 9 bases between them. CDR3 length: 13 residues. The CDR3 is CAISEPGGTEAFF. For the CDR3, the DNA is TGTGCCATCAGTGAGCCCGGGGGGACTGAAGCTTTCTTT.

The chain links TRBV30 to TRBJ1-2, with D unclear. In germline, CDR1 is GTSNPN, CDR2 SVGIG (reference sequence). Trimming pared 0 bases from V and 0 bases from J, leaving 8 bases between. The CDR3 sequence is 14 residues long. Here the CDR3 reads CAWSVLTTNYGYTF. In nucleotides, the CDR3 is TGTGCCTGGAGTGTATTGACAACTAACTATGGCTACACCTTC.

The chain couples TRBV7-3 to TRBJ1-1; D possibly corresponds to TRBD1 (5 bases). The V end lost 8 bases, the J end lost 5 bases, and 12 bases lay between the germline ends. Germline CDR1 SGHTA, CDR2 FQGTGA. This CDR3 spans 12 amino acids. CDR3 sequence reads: CASGPGGTEAFF. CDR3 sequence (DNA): TGTGCCAGCGGCCCTGGGGGGACTGAAGCTTTCTTT.

The CDR3 loop is CASSFRLVGGEQFF. In nucleotides, the CDR3 is TGTGCCAGCAGCTTTCGACTAGTCGGGGGTGAGCAGTTCTTC. The V call is TRBV7-9, the J call TRBJ2-1, with D perhaps matching TRBD2 (6 bases). The germline V gene has CDR1 SEHNR and CDR2 FQNEAQ (reference sequence). V was pared by 3 bases and J by 9 bases, with 15 bases between. The CDR3 runs 14 residues.

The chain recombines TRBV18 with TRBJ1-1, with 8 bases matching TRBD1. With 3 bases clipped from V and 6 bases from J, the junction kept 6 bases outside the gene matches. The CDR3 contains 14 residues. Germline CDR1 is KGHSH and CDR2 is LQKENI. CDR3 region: CASSPGGQVAEAFF. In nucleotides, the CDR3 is TGTGCCAGCTCACCTGGGGGACAGGTCGCTGAAGCTTTCTTT.

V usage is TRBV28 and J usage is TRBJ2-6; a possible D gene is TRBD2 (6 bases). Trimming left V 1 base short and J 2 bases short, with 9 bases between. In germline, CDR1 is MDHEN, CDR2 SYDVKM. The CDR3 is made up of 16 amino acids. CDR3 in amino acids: CASSLSSGAGANVLTF. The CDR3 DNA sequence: TGTGCCAGCAGTTTATCGTCGGGGGCTGGGGCCAACGTCCTGACTTTC.

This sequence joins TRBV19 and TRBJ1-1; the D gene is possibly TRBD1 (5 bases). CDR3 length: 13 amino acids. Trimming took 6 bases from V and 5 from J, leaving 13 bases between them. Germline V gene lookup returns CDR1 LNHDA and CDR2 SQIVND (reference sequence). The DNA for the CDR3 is TGTGCCAGTAGCCCCGGGGGGGAGACTGAAGCTTTCTTT. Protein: CASSPGGETEAFF.